Listed here are 23 T cell receptor beta chains from one sample, sequenced in a study of cytomegalovirus exposure and HLA in healthy donors. Sequenced by immunoSEQ multiplex PCR; TCRdb stores in-frame clones only, minus some. The profile shows over 100,000 clones, 88% of them singletons. The sample taken for sequencing was PBMCs. These receptor sequences come from a woman aged 18-29 years in good health and CMV-seronegative.

This clone was observed a single time. The rearrangement joins TRBV7-6 to TRBJ2-5; the D gene is possibly TRBD2 (6 bases). The CDR3 has 16 amino acids. V lost 0 bases to trimming and J lost 7 bases, with 18 bases between them. In germline, CDR1 is SGHVS, CDR2 FNYEAQ. This CDR3 is CASSLAFGGMLGTQYF. CDR3 DNA sequence: TGTGCCAGCAGCTTAGCATTCGGCGGGATGCTTGGGACCCAGTACTTC.

The V and J genes are TRBV28 and TRBJ1-3, with 10 bases that match TRBD1. Germline values: CDR1 MDHEN, CDR2 SYDVKM. There are 17 residues in the CDR3. Germline trimming cut 5 bases from V and 0 bases from J; bases unmatched to any gene: 7. CDR3 sequence reads: CASSGQGVSNSGNTIYF. The CDR3, as DNA: TGTGCCAGCAGTGGACAGGGGGTAAGCAACTCTGGAAACACCATATATTTT.

V gene TRBV7-3 combines with J gene TRBJ2-1; 7 positions agree with TRBD2. The CDR3 sequence is 16 residues long. Germline V CDR1 and CDR2: SGHTA, FQGTGA. V shed 1 base and J 0 bases; nucleotides not matched to a gene: 3. DNA for the CDR3: TGTGCCAGCAGCTTAATGGGCGGGAGCTCCTACAATGAGCAGTTCTTC. Encoded protein: CASSLMGGSSYNEQFF. Full variable domain (remainder filled in from reference TRBV7-3 and TRBJ2-1): GAGVSQTPSNKVTEKGKYVELRCDPISGHTALYWYRQSLGQGPEFLIYFQGTGAADDSGLPNDRFFAVRPEGSVSTLKIQRTERGDSAVYLCASSLMGGSSYNEQFFGPGTRLTVL.

V gene TRBV29-1 combines with J gene TRBJ2-5, with a tentative D call TRBD2 (6 bases). V gave up 1 base and J gave up 7 bases, with 25 bases separating them. In germline, CDR1 is SQVTM, CDR2 ANQGSEA. The CDR3 totals 17 residues. CDR3 DNA: TGCAGCGTTGAAGGTGTGATTCGGCGGGGTCAGAGTATGACCCAGTACTTC. Amino acid sequence: CSVEGVIRRGQSMTQYF.

This chain joins TRBV7-9 and TRBJ2-2; tentative D call: TRBD2 (6 bases). Trimming pared 6 bases from V and 0 bases from J, leaving 11 bases between. This CDR3 has 15 amino acids. Germline CDR1 is SEHNR and CDR2 is FQNEAQ (reference sequence). This CDR3 is CASRPLAPNTGELFF. The CDR3 nucleotides are TGTGCCAGCAGACCGCTAGCGCCGAACACCGGGGAGCTGTTTTTT.

The chain employs TRBV7-2 and TRBJ2-1; TRBD2 agrees at 11 bases. The ends lost 4 bases at V and 2 bases at J; junction bases unmatched: 4. This CDR3 has 16 amino acids. Germline values: CDR1 SGHTA, CDR2 FQGNSA. This chain's CDR3 is CASSSTSGTTYNEQFF. The CDR3 DNA follows: TGTGCCAGCAGCTCGACTAGCGGGACCACCTACAATGAGCAGTTCTTC.

The rearrangement uses TRBV7-9 and TRBJ2-7; possible D gene TRBD2, 5 bases. Germline assignment: CDR1 SEHNR and CDR2 FQNEAQ (reference sequence). The CDR3 length is 13 residues. V lost 5 bases and J 4 bases, leaving 12 bases between the germline ends. DNA for the CDR3: TGTGCCAGCAGCAAAGACGGGGTGTACGAGCAGTACTTC. It codes for CASSKDGVYEQYF.

V and J are TRBV9 and TRBJ1-3; TRBD1 aligns across 7 bases. The V segment lost 3 bases and the J segment 0 bases; nucleotides outside the gene matches: 3. The CDR3 spans 15 residues. CDR1 and CDR2 (germline): SGDLS, YYNGEE. CDR3 bases: TGTGCCAGCAGCGGAGGACAGGTCTCTGGAAACACCATATATTTT. Translation gives CASSGGQVSGNTIYF.

The chain uses TRBV4-1 and TRBJ2-1, with TRBD2 matching over 7 bases. Unmatched junction bases numbered 4, after V lost 4 bases and J lost 7 bases. This CDR3 is built from 13 residues. The germline gives CDR1 MGHRA, CDR2 YSYEKL. In nucleotides, the CDR3 is TGCGCCAGCAGCCGTCGGACTAGGAATGAGCAGTTCTTC. Translating gives CASSRRTRNEQFF.

The J gene is TRBJ1-1, the V gene TRBV29-1, with TRBD1 as a possible D gene (6 bases). Trimming cost V 1 base and J 1 base, with 22 bases left between them. Germline values: CDR1 SQVTM, CDR2 ANQGSEA. This CDR3 is built from 18 residues. CDR3 residues: CSVEVWFGRGMKNTEAFF. CDR3 coding DNA: TGCAGCGTTGAAGTTTGGTTCGGTAGGGGGATGAAGAACACTGAAGCTTTCTTT.

The V gene is TRBV6-1, the J gene TRBJ1-5; 8 nucleotides line up with TRBD1. J was trimmed by 2 bases and V by 3 bases; bases with no gene match: 0. The germline CDR1 and CDR2 sequences are MNHNS and SASEGT. The length of the CDR3 is 14 residues. CDR3 DNA sequence: TGTGCCAGCAGTGAGGGACAGGGCAATCAGCCCCAGCATTTT. Its translation: CASSEGQGNQPQHF.

The CDR3 loop reads CASSSNPGTDTQYF. In DNA form, the CDR3 reads TGTGCCAGCAGCTCAAATCCAGGGACAGATACGCAGTATTTT. The V gene is TRBV7-2, the J gene TRBJ2-3; possibly TRBD1 for D (5 bases). This CDR3 has 14 amino acids. Germline V gives CDR1 SGHTA, CDR2 FQGNSA. V was shortened by 4 bases and J by 3 bases, with 11 bases between the two germline ends.

V usage is TRBV2 and J usage is TRBJ2-7; D may be TRBD1 (6 bases). V was pared by 9 bases and J by 10 bases, with 10 bases between. The CDR3 extends over 9 amino acids. Germline assignment: CDR1 SNHLY and CDR2 FYNNEI. DNA of the CDR3: TGTGCCAGTTCGACAGGACAGTACTTC. Translated, it gives CASSTGQYF.

CDR3 residues: CASSPRQGHTIYF. CDR3 sequence (DNA): TGTGCCAGCAGTCCTCGACAGGGACACACCATATATTTT. The chain links TRBV6-5 to TRBJ1-3; TRBD1 aligns across 7 bases. The CDR3 length is 13 residues. Germline V gene data show CDR1 as MNHEY and CDR2 as SVGAGI. V was pared by 5 bases and J by 8 bases, with 6 bases of the junction left unmatched.

The chain recombines TRBV5-1 with TRBJ2-3; TRBD2 matches 9 bases. CDR3 length equals 16 residues. The V gene end was trimmed by 5 bases and the J gene end by 4 bases; junction bases not matched to a gene: 11. Germline values: CDR1 SGHRS, CDR2 YFSETQ. CDR3 in amino acids: CASSPPNLAGADTQYF. The DNA for the CDR3 is TGCGCCAGCAGTCCCCCAAATTTAGCGGGAGCAGATACGCAGTATTTT.

The chain combines TRBV5-4 with TRBJ2-5; TRBD2 matches at 7 bases. Per germline, CDR1 SGHNT and CDR2 YYREEE (reference sequence). V was pared by 0 bases and J by 1 base, with 12 bases of the junction left unmatched. The CDR3 has 18 residues. CDR3 in amino acids: CASSLGFMLRESQETQYF. DNA for the CDR3: TGTGCCAGCAGCTTGGGATTCATGTTGCGGGAGAGCCAAGAGACCCAGTACTTC.

The chain joins TRBV5-4 to TRBJ2-4; TRBD1 might be the D (7 bases). Germline V gene sequence: CDR1 SGHNT, CDR2 YYREEE (reference sequence). Trimming shortened V by 7 bases and J by 7 bases, and 18 bases separated the two germline ends. CDR3 length: 14 amino acids. CDR3 bases: TGTGCCAGCCGGACTACAGGGGTAGGCAACATTCAGTACTTC. It yields the protein CASRTTGVGNIQYF.

The chain joins TRBV30 to TRBJ2-3; 8 positions match TRBD1. Trimming took 5 bases from V and 7 from J; bases not matched to a gene: 11. The V gene's germline CDR1 is GTSNPN and CDR2 SVGIG (reference sequence). There are 14 residues in the CDR3. The CDR3 DNA sequence: TGTGCCTGGGGCACCGGGACAGGCTCGAATACGCAGTATTTT. The encoded protein is CAWGTGTGSNTQYF. The full variable domain, rest sourced from reference TRBV30 and TRBJ2-3, is SQTIHQWPATLVQPVGSPLSLECTVEGTSNPNLYWYRQAAGRGLQLLFYSVGIGQISSEVPQNLSASRPQDRQFILSSKKLLLSDSGFYLCAWGTGTGSNTQYFGPGTRLTVL.

This clone was seen once. The rearrangement joins TRBV4-3 to TRBJ2-1, with 11 positions matching TRBD2. The CDR3 loop spans 18 amino acids. Trimming took 3 bases from V and 0 from J; bases not matched to a gene: 7. CDR1 and CDR2 (germline): LGHNA, YSLEER. The DNA of the CDR3 is TGCGCCAGCAGCCAGGGGACTAGCGGAAAATACTCCTACAATGAGCAGTTCTTC. The encoded protein is CASSQGTSGKYSYNEQFF.

The genes are TRBV5-1 and TRBJ2-7, with 10 bases fitting TRBD1. V dropped 1 base and J dropped 6; count of bases not matched to a gene: 10. From germline, CDR1 is SGHRS and CDR2 YFSETQ. The CDR3 contains 16 residues. CDR3 region: CASSLRTGGISGEQYF. The CDR3 DNA reads as TGCGCCAGCAGCTTGAGGACAGGGGGAATCTCGGGCGAGCAGTACTTC.

The chain has TRBV9 and TRBJ2-4, with D perhaps TRBD2 (5 bases). Per germline, CDR1 SGDLS and CDR2 YYNGEE. Trimming shortened V by 0 bases and J by 6 bases, and 10 bases separated the two germline ends. The CDR3 sequence is 14 residues long. CDR3 protein: CASSVGGGLNIQYF. For the CDR3, the DNA is TGTGCCAGCAGCGTAGGTGGCGGGCTAAACATTCAGTACTTC.

This chain joins TRBV10-3 and TRBJ1-2, with TRBD1 matching over 9 bases. The CDR3 loop spans 16 amino acids. Germline V gene lookup returns CDR1 ENHRY and CDR2 SYGVKD. The V and J ends lost 10 bases and 4 bases, in that order; junction bases with no gene match: 16. This CDR3 reads CATQYTTGGTIYGYTF. Written as DNA, the CDR3 is TGTGCCACCCAATACACAACAGGGGGCACGATCTATGGCTACACCTTC.

V is TRBV6-1 and J is TRBJ2-7; TRBD1 aligns across 12 bases. The V gene end was trimmed by 11 bases and the J gene end by 7 bases; junction bases not matched to a gene: 9. In germline, CDR1 is MNHNS, CDR2 SASEGT. The length of the CDR3 is 13 residues. As DNA, the CDR3 is TGTGCCTTCGGGACAGGGGGCGCTTTGGAGCAGTACTTC. Protein product: CAFGTGGALEQYF.